The clone carrying this T cell receptor (beta chain) was seen only a few times. The entry originates in a study of early T cells in non-severe SARS-CoV-2 infection. Study information: The sequenced material was bulk RNA from unsorted whole blood, and its chains were unpaired.

Individual cDNA molecules were tagged with unique molecular identifiers. TCRdb recomputed calls from the 5' RACE reads with MiXCR, one row per CDR3 protein. The sample includes roughly 81,000 distinct CDR3 sequences, about 6.5% of them seen just once. The CDR3 sequence is 14 residues long. Germline V gene lookup returns CDR1 LGHDT and CDR2 YNNKEL (reference sequence). V shed 4 bases, J shed 6 bases, and the junction held 6 bases outside the gene matches. This chain joins TRBV3-1 and TRBJ1-5; 7 bases are shared with TRBD1. This receptor was taken from an adult who was a healthcare worker with PCR-confirmed SARS-CoV-2 infection or an uninfected control (not recorded which). The specimen was whole blood. The CDR3 bases are TGTGCCAGCAGCCCCTTACAGGGGACTCAGCCCCAGCATTTT. Amino acids: CASSPLQGTQPQHF.